The 32 T cell receptor beta chains listed next were all sequenced from one sample in a study of CD8 T cells in ankylosing spondylitis. TCRdb reanalysed the 5' RACE reads using MiXCR and keeps one entry per CDR3 protein. The repertoire has roughly 140,000 distinct CDR3 sequences, under 55% of them found once; the top ten carry 13% to 15%. Input material: synovial fluid, either unsorted or a sorted T cell fraction (not recorded which). The receptors come from a male donor with ankylosing spondylitis.

This chain uses TRBV5-1 with TRBJ1-2; 7 nucleotides match TRBD1. Germline trimming cut 3 bases from V and 8 bases from J; bases unmatched to any gene: 7. The CDR3 runs 13 residues. In germline, CDR1 is SGHRS, CDR2 YFSETQ. Written as DNA, the CDR3 is TGCGCCAGCAGCTATACAGGGGCGGGAGGCTACACCTTC. It codes for CASSYTGAGGYTF. Based on the CDR3 plus reference TRBV5-1 and TRBJ1-2, the full variable domain is KAGVTQTPRYLIKTRGQQVTLSCSPISGHRSVSWYQQTPGQGLQFLFEYFSETQRNKGNFPGRFSGRQFSNSRSEMNVSTLELGDSALYLCASSYTGAGGYTFGSGTRLTVV.

On this clonotype: A read error may produce the germline difference seen at one junction end. The J gene is TRBJ2-7, the V gene TRBV12-3 or TRBV12-4; tentatively, D is TRBD2 (5 bases). The CDR3 spans 12 residues. The CDR3 spells CASSFMRASANF. CDR3 sequence (DNA): TGTGCCAGCAGTTTTATGAGGGCCTCTGCGAACTTC.

The chain links TRBV12-3 or TRBV12-4 to TRBJ2-7; possibly TRBD2 for D (5 bases). The CDR3 spans 16 residues. V was pared by 5 bases and J by 3 bases, with 20 bases between. The CDR3 reads CASSPRTEGKGYEQYF. DNA for the CDR3: TGTGCCAGCAGTCCCCGGACCGAGGGTAAAGGCTACGAGCAGTACTTC.

The chain has TRBV12-3 or TRBV12-4 and TRBJ2-7; D may correspond to TRBD1 or TRBD2 (6 bases each). The CDR3 extends over 13 amino acids. V was shortened by 6 bases and J by 6 bases, with 15 bases between the two germline ends. Here the CDR3 DNA reads TGTGCCAGCAGAACAGGGCAGGGACTCGAGCAGTACTTC. Its translation: CASRTGQGLEQYF.

This chain links TRBV14 with TRBJ2-1, with a weak D call TRBD1 (8 bases). Germline loops: CDR1 SGHDN, CDR2 FVKESK. Trimming removed 0 bases from V and 0 bases from J, with 15 bases in between. The CDR3 has 18 residues. The CDR3 DNA reads TGTGCCAGCAGCCAAGAGCGGACAGGGAGGGTCTCCTACAATGAGCAGTTCTTC. Translating it yields CASSQERTGRVSYNEQFF.

The chain has TRBV12-3 or TRBV12-4 and TRBJ1-5, with D tentatively TRBD1 (6 bases). The CDR3 totals 16 residues. Trimming cost V 3 bases and J 1 base, with 13 bases left between them. CDR3 loop: CASSLLVDRSNQPQHF. The CDR3 region has the DNA TGTGCCAGCAGTTTGCTTGTGGACAGAAGCAATCAGCCCCAGCATTTT.

The V and J genes are TRBV12-3 or TRBV12-4 and TRBJ1-4, with a possible D match to TRBD1 (6 bases). CDR3 length: 17 residues. Trimming stripped 5 bases from V and 5 bases from J, with 21 bases between. CDR3 bases: TGTGCCAGCAGTCCGCTTGGGGGGGCCGAACTAAATGAAAAACTGTTTTTT. Protein: CASSPLGGAELNEKLFF.

The chain combines TRBV6-5 with TRBJ1-5, with a possible D match to TRBD1 (5 bases). This CDR3 is built from 14 residues. In germline, CDR1 is MNHEY, CDR2 SVGAGI. Trimming removed 0 bases at V and 4 bases at J, with 7 bases between. CDR3 in amino acids: CASSYSGVNQPQHF. CDR3 DNA sequence: TGTGCCAGCAGTTACTCAGGGGTAAATCAGCCCCAGCATTTT.

V gene TRBV2 combines with J gene TRBJ1-2; D may be TRBD1 (5 bases). Trimming pared 4 bases from V and 5 bases from J, leaving 14 bases between. The CDR3 is 14 amino acids. The germline V gene has CDR1 SNHLY and CDR2 FYNNEI. CDR3 amino acids: CASSAVGKGYGYTF. CDR3 DNA: TGTGCCAGCAGTGCTGTGGGGAAGGGGTATGGCTACACCTTC. Complete variable domain (other parts from reference TRBV2 and TRBJ1-2): EPEVTQTPSHQVTQMGQEVILRCVPISNHLYFYWYRQILGQKVEFLVSFYNNEISEKSEIFDDQFSVERPDGSNFTLKIRSTKLEDSAMYFCASSAVGKGYGYTFGSGTRLTVV.

This clonotype was recorded a few times. The gene calls are TRBV6-2 or TRBV6-3 and TRBJ2-2, with D perhaps given as TRBD1 or TRBD2 (5 bases each). Trimming took 5 bases from V and 3 from J, leaving 13 bases between them. CDR1 is MNHEY, CDR2 SVGEGT, per germline. This CDR3 contains 15 residues. The CDR3 region is CASSTGTTYTGELFF. CDR3 coding DNA: TGTGCCAGCAGTACCGGGACGACGTACACCGGGGAGCTGTTTTTT.

This clonotype was counted at least ten times. The genes are TRBV3-1 and TRBJ2-7; no definite D call. The ends were cut back, 2 bases at V and 1 base at J, with 12 bases in the middle. CDR3 length equals 15 residues. Germline assignment: CDR1 LGHDT and CDR2 YNNKEL (reference sequence). CDR3 amino acids: CASSQMSGSSYEQYF. CDR3 in DNA: TGTGCCAGCAGCCAAATGTCCGGCTCTTCCTACGAGCAGTACTTC.

In this sample, this clonotype turned up a few times. The chain has TRBV29-1 and TRBJ1-1; tentatively, D is TRBD1 (5 bases). V was trimmed by 6 bases and J by 6 bases, leaving 14 bases between them. This CDR3 has 12 residues. Germline CDR1 and CDR2: SQVTM and ANQGSEA. This chain's CDR3 is CSVTGTDPEAFF. The DNA of the CDR3 is TGCAGCGTAACCGGGACGGACCCTGAAGCTTTCTTT.

The chain recombines TRBV7-3 with TRBJ2-3; perhaps TRBD1 as D (6 bases). The CDR3 extends over 17 amino acids. Trimming pared 2 bases from V and 4 bases from J, leaving 19 bases between. Germline CDR1 SGHTA, CDR2 FQGTGA. The CDR3 sequence is CASSLEGHRDFADTQYF. CDR3 DNA sequence: TGTGCCAGCAGCTTAGAAGGCCACAGGGATTTCGCAGATACGCAGTATTTT.

This sequence joins TRBV9 and TRBJ2-3; weak D call: TRBD2 (5 bases). This CDR3 has 15 amino acids. Germline V gives CDR1 SGDLS, CDR2 YYNGEE. The ends were cut back, 2 bases at V and 0 bases at J, with 10 bases in the middle. The CDR3 loop reads CASSVHRTSTDTQYF. The DNA of the CDR3 is TGTGCCAGCAGCGTCCATCGGACTAGCACAGATACGCAGTATTTT.

The chain employs TRBV7-9 and TRBJ1-1; D unresolved. V was trimmed by 2 bases and J by 4 bases, leaving 11 bases between them. This CDR3 has 14 residues. Looked up from germline, CDR1 is SEHNR and CDR2 is FQNEAQ (reference sequence). The CDR3 reads CASSLTRVGTEAFF. The CDR3 DNA follows: TGTGCCAGCAGCTTAACTAGGGTGGGCACTGAAGCTTTCTTT.

The chain joins TRBV15 to TRBJ1-5; D gene ambiguous. Germline V lookup: CDR1 LNHNV, CDR2 YYDKDF (reference sequence). CDR3 length: 13 amino acids. V lost 0 bases to trimming and J lost 4 bases, with 4 bases between them. The CDR3 protein is CATSRENNQPQHF. CDR3 nucleotides: TGTGCCACCAGCAGAGAGAATAATCAGCCCCAGCATTTT.

The V call is TRBV11-2, the J call TRBJ2-1; 8 bases align to TRBD2. Trimming took 2 bases from V and 2 from J; bases not matched to a gene: 8. The germline CDR1 and CDR2 sequences are SGHAT and FQNNGV. The CDR3 runs 17 residues. CDR3 in DNA: TGTGCCAGCAGCTTACTATCACTAGCGGTGGCCTACAATGAGCAGTTCTTC. This translates into CASSLLSLAVAYNEQFF. The entire variable domain, with the rest obtained from reference TRBV11-2 and TRBJ2-1, is as follows: EAGVAQSPRYKIIEKRQSVAFWCNPISGHATLYWYQQILGQGPKLLIQFQNNGVVDDSQLPKDRFSAERLKGVDSTLKIQPAKLEDSAVYLCASSLLSLAVAYNEQFFGPGTRLTVL.

A few counts support this clonotype. The chain recombines TRBV18 with TRBJ2-1; D call uncertain. In germline, CDR1 is KGHSH, CDR2 LQKENI. V shed 8 bases and J shed 1 base, with 21 bases lying between them. This CDR3 contains 17 residues. CDR3 bases: TGTGCCAGCGTCACCTCAGATATCGGGCTGTCCTACAATGAGCAGTTCTTC. It translates to CASVTSDIGLSYNEQFF.

This chain links TRBV7-9 with TRBJ1-2; no firm D call. The CDR3 extends over 17 amino acids. The ends were cut back, 6 bases at V and 2 bases at J, with 22 bases in the middle. Germline V gene sequence: CDR1 SEHNR, CDR2 FQNEAQ (reference sequence). CDR3 DNA: TGTGCCAGCAGTCTAGAATTTCGTAGGATCATGAACTATGGCTACACCTTC. Its protein product is CASSLEFRRIMNYGYTF.

This clonotype was counted between two and nine times. V gene TRBV5-1 combines with J gene TRBJ1-1, with no clear D. CDR1 and CDR2 from the germline V gene are SGHRS and YFSETQ. V gave up 5 bases and J gave up 1 base, with 15 bases separating them. This CDR3 is 15 amino acids long. The CDR3 here is CASRIDGGENTEAFF. In nucleotides, the CDR3 is TGCGCCAGCAGAATAGACGGAGGCGAGAACACTGAAGCTTTCTTT.

The chain uses TRBV5-1 and TRBJ1-1; tentatively, D is TRBD1 (6 bases). Trimming removed 4 bases at V and 1 base at J, with 14 bases between. CDR3 length: 15 residues. CDR1 and CDR2 (germline): SGHRS, YFSETQ. In DNA, the CDR3 is TGCGCCAGCAGCGACGAGGGGGTTGGGAACACTGAAGCTTTCTTT. Protein sequence: CASSDEGVGNTEAFF.

The rearrangement uses TRBV25-1 and TRBJ2-1, with TRBD1 matching 10 bases. Germline V CDR1 and CDR2: MGHDK, SYGVNS. This CDR3 spans 17 amino acids. V lost 0 bases and J lost 6; bases outside the gene matches: 8. The DNA for the CDR3 is TGTGCCAGCAGTGAATATTTTTATGGGGACAGGGGCAATGAGCAGTTCTTC. Its translation is CASSEYFYGDRGNEQFF. Full variable domain (missing parts from reference TRBV25-1 and TRBJ2-1): EADIYQTPRYLVIGTGKKITLECSQTMGHDKMYWYQQDPGMELHLIHYSYGVNSTEKGDLSSESTVSRIRTEHFPLTLESARPSHTSQYLCASSEYFYGDRGNEQFFGPGTRLTVL.

In this sample, this clonotype turned up once. CDR3 region: CASSFPPLAGGPNTQYF. The CDR3 DNA reads TGTGCCAGCAGCTTTCCCCCACTAGCGGGGGGGCCAAATACGCAGTATTTT. V and J are TRBV6-1 and TRBJ2-3; 13 bases map to TRBD2. The CDR3 covers 17 residues. V lost 6 bases to trimming and J lost 7 bases; unmatched junction nucleotides: 13. The germline V gene has CDR1 MNHNS and CDR2 SASEGT.

This clonotype was observed a handful of times. This sequence joins TRBV12-3 or TRBV12-4 and TRBJ1-5, with 9 bases fitting TRBD1. The CDR3 runs to 17 residues. V was pared by 1 base and J by 2 bases, with 6 bases of the junction left unmatched. CDR3 protein: CASSLGQGGRGNQPQHF. DNA for the CDR3: TGTGCCAGCAGTTTAGGACAGGGGGGGAGGGGCAATCAGCCCCAGCATTTT.

The genes are TRBV18 and TRBJ2-1; 7 bases agree with TRBD1. The V segment lost 6 bases and the J segment 9 bases; nucleotides outside the gene matches: 8. The CDR3 is 13 amino acids. The germline gives CDR1 KGHSH, CDR2 LQKENI. CDR3: CASSSDEGAEQFF. DNA of the CDR3: TGTGCCAGCTCGTCGGACGAGGGGGCTGAGCAGTTCTTC.

The rearrangement links TRBV5-1 to TRBJ1-2; no definite D call. Germline-derived CDR1 and CDR2 are SGHRS and YFSETQ. This CDR3 spans 15 amino acids. Trimming took off 2 bases at V and 0 bases at J, with 11 bases between the two ends. The CDR3 DNA reads as TGCGCCAGCAGCTTCCACAGACTACCTAACTATGGCTACACCTTC. The encoded protein is CASSFHRLPNYGYTF.

This clonotype was counted ten times or more. CDR3 coding DNA: TGTGCCAGCAGTTACGACAGCTCCTACAATGAGCAGTTCTTC. Its protein product is CASSYDSSYNEQFF. The chain recombines TRBV6-2 or TRBV6-3 with TRBJ2-1; D may be TRBD1 (5 bases). The CDR3 sequence is 14 residues long. Germline CDR1 MNHEY, CDR2 SVGEGT. V was shortened by 2 bases and J by 0 bases, with 5 bases between the two germline ends.

This chain uses TRBV20-1 with TRBJ1-2; 7 bases are shared with TRBD1. The CDR3 sequence is 15 residues long. V shed 5 bases and J 0 bases; nucleotides not matched to a gene: 9. CDR1 and CDR2 (germline): DFQATT, SNEGSKA (reference sequence). CDR3 in DNA: TGCAGTGCTCCTCTCACAGGGGTGTCTAACTATGGCTACACCTTC. Translating it yields CSAPLTGVSNYGYTF.

This rearrangement joins TRBV6-5 to TRBJ2-1; possible D gene TRBD1, 6 bases. The V end lost 0 bases, the J end lost 0 bases, and 12 bases lay between the germline ends. Germline V gene sequence: CDR1 MNHEY, CDR2 SVGAGI. This CDR3 has 17 amino acids. CDR3 sequence reads: CASSYSGAVSSYNEQFF. The CDR3 nucleotides read TGTGCCAGCAGTTACTCGGGGGCCGTTAGCTCCTACAATGAGCAGTTCTTC.

This clonotype has only a few counts. V and J are TRBV2 and TRBJ2-1; 10 bases align to TRBD2. The CDR3 covers 14 residues. The V gene's germline CDR1 is SNHLY and CDR2 FYNNEI. The junction had 6 bases not matched to a gene; V was cut back by 8 bases and J by 5 bases. The CDR3 DNA reads TGTGCCAGCGAAGGACTAGCGGTTAACAATGAGCAGTTCTTC. Translating it yields CASEGLAVNNEQFF.

This clonotype was counted a few times. This chain uses TRBV29-1 with TRBJ2-3, with 8 bases fitting TRBD1. Germline lookup yields CDR1 SQVTM and CDR2 ANQGSEA. V was clipped by 6 bases and J by 4 bases; unmatched bases: 9. This CDR3 region has 14 residues. The CDR3 is CSVRSGQEADTQYF. The DNA of the CDR3 is TGCAGCGTGCGGTCGGGACAGGAGGCAGATACGCAGTATTTT.

The chain links TRBV30 to TRBJ1-1; D unresolved. CDR3 length: 11 residues. Trimming stripped 4 bases from V and 0 bases from J, with 3 bases between. From germline, CDR1 is GTSNPN and CDR2 SVGIG (reference sequence). This CDR3 reads CAWILNTEAFF. DNA of the CDR3: TGTGCCTGGATTTTGAACACTGAAGCTTTCTTT.